The 13 T cell receptor beta chains below all came from one sample that was sequenced in a study of read filtering for tumor transcriptome and immune sequencing. The library was built from around 0.4 ug RNA with molecular barcoded adaptors for alpha/delta and beta/gamma chains. Each CDR3 protein gets one entry after TCRdb re-called the reads with MiXCR. The sample consists of tens of thousands of distinct CDR3 sequences, 9.5% to 15% of them appearing once. Sequencing was done on a sample of a population of CD138-negative cells sorted from bone marrow. Receptors were obtained from a donor older than 35 with multiple myeloma.

With regard to this clonotype: A read error may explain this, as a much larger clone is one base away. The V gene is TRBV6-1, the J gene TRBJ2-7; D is undetermined. V lost 1 base to trimming and J lost 0 bases, with 4 bases between them. From germline, CDR1 is MNHNS and CDR2 SASEGT. This CDR3 has 13 amino acids. The CDR3 sequence: CASSEDYSYEQYF. CDR3 coding DNA: TGTGCCAGCAGTGAAGACTACTCCTACGAGCAGTACTTC.

This clonotype was counted at least ten times. The chain combines TRBV28 with TRBJ2-4; D uncertain. The CDR3 covers 16 residues. Germline CDR1 MDHEN, CDR2 SYDVKM. V lost 2 bases and J 2 bases, leaving 13 bases between the germline ends. The CDR3, as DNA: TGTGCCAGCAGTTTACCCTGGATGTTAACCAAAAACATTCAGTACTTC. Its translation is CASSLPWMLTKNIQYF.

As concerns this clonotype: A much larger clone lies a single base off, so this may be a read error. J is TRBJ2-1 and V is TRBV20-1; 8 nucleotides match TRBD2. Unmatched junction bases numbered 20, after V lost 4 bases and J lost 6 bases. From germline, CDR1 is DFQATT and CDR2 SNEGSKA (reference sequence). This CDR3 comprises 18 residues. CDR3 DNA sequence: TGCAGTGCTATGGCCGGGACTAGACCGGGTGACGCCCGCAATGAGCAGTTCTTC. It specifies CSAMAGTRPGDARNEQFF.

This clonotype was detected ten times or more. The J gene is TRBJ1-1, the V gene TRBV28; tentative D call: TRBD1 (5 bases). This CDR3 has 13 residues. V lost 11 bases to trimming and J lost 0 bases, with 13 bases between them. The germline CDR1 and CDR2 sequences are MDHEN and SYDVKM. In nucleotides, the CDR3 is TGTGCCTCCCGTGAGGGGATGAACACTGAAGCTTTCTTT. This translates into CASREGMNTEAFF.

To note about this clonotype: This may stem from a read error, because a much larger clone lies one nucleotide away. Here the CDR3 omits its conserved ending phenylalanine or tryptophan, so a read error is the likely source. V and J are TRBV6-1 and TRBJ2-1; 9 bases match TRBD2. With V trimmed by 7 bases and J by 4 bases, 8 bases remained unmatched. Looked up from germline, CDR1 is MNHNS and CDR2 is SASEGT. The CDR3 extends over 15 amino acids. The CDR3 loop is CASTPTSGAYNEQFY. CDR3 nucleotides: TGTGCCAGCACCCCGACTAGCGGTGCATACAATGAGCAGTTCTAC.

This clonotype was detected many times. The genes are TRBV6-4 and TRBJ2-3, with 10 bases identical to TRBD2. The CDR3 is 15 amino acids. The V segment lost 6 bases and the J segment 6 bases; nucleotides outside the gene matches: 9. Germline V lookup: CDR1 MRHNA, CDR2 SNTAGT. The CDR3 sequence: CASSRTSGPRDTQYF. The CDR3 DNA sequence: TGTGCCAGCAGCAGGACTAGCGGCCCCCGGGATACGCAGTATTTT.

In this sample, this clonotype turned up many times. The genes are TRBV29-1 and TRBJ2-3; 7 bases fit TRBD2. Germline-derived CDR1 and CDR2 are SQVTM and ANQGSEA. The J segment lost 0 bases and the V segment lost 4 bases, leaving 10 bases of the junction unmatched. The CDR3 consists of 16 residues. CDR3 nucleotide sequence: TGCAGCGTTGTCTGGTCTAGCGGACCTAGCACAGATACGCAGTATTTT. Residues: CSVVWSSGPSTDTQYF.

This clonotype was counted many times. The V and J genes are TRBV7-9 and TRBJ1-1; weak D call: TRBD1 (5 bases). The V gene's germline CDR1 is SEHNR and CDR2 FQNEAQ (reference sequence). The CDR3 contains 13 residues. V was trimmed by 1 base and J by 4 bases, leaving 7 bases between them. The CDR3 bases are TGTGCCAGCAGCTTAGGCGGGGGCACTGAAGCTTTCTTT. Translation gives CASSLGGGTEAFF.

In regard to this clonotype: A read error likely explains this, since a far larger clone differs by one base. The rearrangement links TRBV6-5 to TRBJ1-1; D uncertain. The CDR3 sequence is 12 residues long. CDR1 and CDR2 from the germline V gene are MNHEY and SVGAGI. The germline V and J ends were trimmed by 7 bases and 5 bases, with 11 bases remaining between them. The CDR3 DNA follows: TGTGCCAGCATAGGGTCAAGGACTGAAGCTTTCTTT. Translation: CASIGSRTEAFF.

The rearrangement uses TRBV19 and TRBJ2-7, with D tentatively TRBD1 (6 bases). The CDR3 runs to 13 residues. Germline CDR1 is LNHDA and CDR2 is SQIVND (reference sequence). The germline V and J ends were trimmed by 5 bases and 4 bases, with 12 bases remaining between them. CDR3 residues: CASSYRVRYEQYF. CDR3 coding DNA: TGTGCCAGTAGTTACAGGGTGAGGTACGAGCAGTACTTC. The full variable domain, completed using reference TRBV19 and TRBJ2-7, is DGGITQSPKYLFRKEGQNVTLSCEQNLNHDAMYWYRQDPGQGLRLIYYSQIVNDFQKGDIAEGYSVSREKKESFPLTVTSAQKNPTAFYLCASSYRVRYEQYFGPGTRLTVT.

This clonotype was counted ten times or more. The chain recombines TRBV19 with TRBJ2-2; D is unresolved. The CDR3 runs 12 residues. CDR1 and CDR2 from the germline V gene are LNHDA and SQIVND (reference sequence). Trimming pared 7 bases from V and 8 bases from J, leaving 11 bases between. As DNA, the CDR3 is TGTGCCAGTACTGCGGCTCTGGGGGAGCTGTTTTTT. Its protein is CASTAALGELFF.

This clonotype was detected ten times or more. V and J are TRBV11-2 and TRBJ2-6, with D perhaps assigned TRBD1 or TRBD2 (5 bases each). The CDR3 has 15 residues. Between the trimmed V and J ends, which lost 6 bases and 4 bases, there was a span of 13 bases. In germline, CDR1 is SGHAT, CDR2 FQNNGV. The CDR3 reads CASSRGVTGANVLTF. The CDR3 nucleotides are TGTGCCAGCAGTAGAGGGGTGACCGGGGCCAACGTCCTGACTTTC.

On this clonotype itself: The conserved phenylalanine or tryptophan normally closing the CDR3 is absent here, so this likely arose from a read error. The chain couples TRBV28 to TRBJ1-1; possibly TRBD1 for D (5 bases). CDR1 and CDR2 (germline): MDHEN, SYDVKM. The CDR3 runs to 13 residues. In nucleotides, the CDR3 is TGTGCCACCATGACAGCATTGAACACTGGAGCTTTCCTT. The encoded protein is CATMTALNTGAFL.